This is a list of T cell receptor beta chains from one sample in a study of T cell responses to AZD1222 COVID-19 vaccine. TCRdb keeps only in-frame clones here, not all; method: immunoSEQ multiplex PCR. The sample includes 80,000 to 100,000 clones, about nine tenths of them seen just once. This sample comprised peripheral blood, obtained 28 days after the second AZD1222 dose. The receptors shown here come from an adult who received the AZD1222 COVID-19 vaccine. Each CDR3 is given with its conserved first and last residue. A D gene is named only where the DNA matches it firmly. Size tells how often a clone was seen (once, few, many) or the class of an expanded clone, and some rows leave it out.

size: .; D: TRBD1; V: TRBV25-1; J: TRBJ2-7; DNA: TGTGCCAGCAGTGGCGGACAGGGAAGCTACGAGCAGTACTTC; CDR3: CASSGGQGSYEQYF
size: .; D: .; V: TRBV19; J: TRBJ1-2; DNA: TGTGCCAGTAGTATAGACACCTACTATGGCTACACCTTC; CDR3: CASSIDTYYGYTF
size: .; D: .; V: TRBV6-2/TRBV6-3; J: TRBJ1-2; DNA: TGTGCCAGCAGTCGAGACAGCTATGGCTACACCTTC; CDR3: CASSRDSYGYTF
size: once; D: .; V: TRBV5-6; J: TRBJ1-5; DNA: TGTGCCAGCGGCCGGGGGCGGAGCAAGGAGCCCCAGCATTTT; CDR3: CASGRGRSKEPQHF
size: .; D: .; V: TRBV21-1; J: TRBJ1-2; DNA: TGTGCCAGCAGCCCCGGTAATACCAAAGGCTACACCTTC; CDR3: CASSPGNTKGYTF
size: .; D: TRBD1; V: TRBV2; J: TRBJ1-2; DNA: TGTGCCACCGGGGGACAGGGTGAGTCGAGCTATGGCTACACCTTC; CDR3: CATGGQGESSYGYTF
size: .; D: TRBD1; V: TRBV7-9; J: TRBJ1-5; DNA: TGTGCCAGCACCTCTGAAGGGACAGGGAATCAGCCCCAGCATTTT; CDR3: CASTSEGTGNQPQHF
size: .; D: .; V: TRBV5-1; J: TRBJ1-2; DNA: TGCGCCAGCAGCTTGCTCCCCTCGGAAGGCTACACCTTC; CDR3: CASSLLPSEGYTF
size: .; D: .; V: TRBV5-8; J: TRBJ1-6; DNA: TGTGCCAGCAGCTGGGGAACCTATAATTCACCCCTCCACTTT; CDR3: CASSWGTYNSPLHF
size: .; D: TRBD2; V: TRBV11-2; J: TRBJ2-1; DNA: TGTGCCAGCAGCTTACAACTAGCGATTGCCAATGAGCAGTTCTTC; CDR3: CASSLQLAIANEQFF
size: .; D: TRBD2; V: TRBV7-2; J: TRBJ2-1; DNA: TGTGCCAGCAGCTTAGTAACGGGGGGGCCGTGGGATGAGCAGTTCTTC; CDR3: CASSLVTGGPWDEQFF
size: .; D: TRBD1; V: TRBV5-1; J: TRBJ1-4; DNA: TGCGCCAGCAGGGAAGCAGGGGGACGAGAAAAACTGTTTTTT; CDR3: CASREAGGREKLFF
size: .; D: .; V: TRBV28; J: TRBJ1-2; DNA: TGTGCCAGCAGTGGGCGGACGGATATCAACTATGGCTACACCTTC; CDR3: CASSGRTDINYGYTF
size: .; D: .; V: TRBV6-1; J: TRBJ1-2; DNA: TGTGCCAGCAGTGATATATCGAGGGGATGGTATGGCTACACCTTC; CDR3: CASSDISRGWYGYTF
size: .; D: TRBD1; V: TRBV10-3; J: TRBJ1-1; DNA: TGTGCCATCAGTGAGGGGACAGGGCAAACTGAAGCTTTCTTT; CDR3: CAISEGTGQTEAFF
size: .; D: .; V: TRBV20-1; J: TRBJ1-4; DNA: TGCAGTGCTAGTTACGGGGAAAGGGGCTGGAATGAAAAACTGTTTTTT; CDR3: CSASYGERGWNEKLFF
size: .; D: TRBD2; V: TRBV7-3; J: TRBJ2-1; DNA: TGTGCCAGCAGCTTACGGCAACCCGGGAGGGGGGTCAATGAGCAGTTCTTC; CDR3: CASSLRQPGRGVNEQFF
size: .; D: .; V: TRBV5-1; J: TRBJ2-2; DNA: TGCGCCAGCAGCTTGGCCGGTCCGGGCAGCCCCACCGGGGAGCTGTTTTTT; CDR3: CASSLAGPGSPTGELFF
size: .; D: .; V: TRBV7-9; J: TRBJ1-1; DNA: TGTGCCAGCAGCTTAGAGATTGGCGAGGAAGCTTTCTTT; CDR3: CASSLEIGEEAFF
size: .; D: TRBD2; V: TRBV11-3; J: TRBJ2-3; DNA: TGTGCCAGCAGCCGCGGGGGGGCCGGAACAGATACGCAGTATTTT; CDR3: CASSRGGAGTDTQYF
size: .; D: .; V: TRBV7-7; J: TRBJ1-6; DNA: TGTGCTAGCAGCTCTGGACCTAATTCACCCCTCCACTTT; CDR3: CASSSGPNSPLHF
size: .; D: .; V: TRBV5-1; J: TRBJ1-6; DNA: TGCGCCAGCAGCTTTGGGGGTAGGGATTCACCCCTCCACTTT; CDR3: CASSFGGRDSPLHF
size: .; D: .; V: TRBV10-3; J: TRBJ2-2; DNA: TGTGCCATCGACCCCGGGCTCGGAAGCACCGGGGAGCTGTTTTTT; CDR3: CAIDPGLGSTGELFF
size: once; D: TRBD2; V: TRBV27; J: TRBJ2-5; DNA: TGTGCCAGCAGTTTATATTCGGCGGGAGATCCAAGAGAGACCCAGTACTTC; CDR3: CASSLYSAGDPRETQYF
size: .; D: .; V: TRBV5-7; J: TRBJ2-6; DNA: TGTGCCAGCTGGGGCGTACAAAGTCGGGCCAACGTCCTGACTTTC; CDR3: CASWGVQSRANVLTF
size: .; D: .; V: TRBV5-4; J: TRBJ2-7; DNA: TGTGCCAGCAGCTTGGCTTCCTACGAGCAGTACTTC; CDR3: CASSLASYEQYF
size: .; D: TRBD1; V: TRBV7-9; J: TRBJ1-5; DNA: TGTGCCAGCAGCTTAAGGACAGGGGTCGGGGATAGCAATCAGCCCCAGCATTTT; CDR3: CASSLRTGVGDSNQPQHF
size: .; D: .; V: TRBV19; J: TRBJ1-1; DNA: TGTGCCAGTAGTACCGCAGTGAACACTGAAGCTTTCTTT; CDR3: CASSTAVNTEAFF
size: .; D: .; V: TRBV11-3; J: TRBJ2-1; DNA: TGTGCCAGCAGCTTAGGTCCAGGGGGGTTCGATGAGCAGTTCTTC; CDR3: CASSLGPGGFDEQFF
size: .; D: .; V: TRBV19; J: TRBJ1-1; DNA: TGTGCCAGTAGTAGCCTCAGGGGTACTGAAGCTTTCTTT; CDR3: CASSSLRGTEAFF
size: once; D: .; V: TRBV12-3/TRBV12-4; J: TRBJ1-1; DNA: TGTGCCAGTCTAGGGGGGGGACACAGGACGGCTTTCTTT; CDR3: CASLGGGHRTAFF
size: .; D: .; V: TRBV5-1; J: TRBJ1-2; DNA: TGCGCCAGCAGCTTGGAACAGGGCAACTATGGCTACACCTTC; CDR3: CASSLEQGNYGYTF
size: .; D: .; V: TRBV9; J: TRBJ2-1; DNA: TGTGCCAGCAGCGTAGGCGGGACACTTTCCTACAATGAGCAGTTCTTC; CDR3: CASSVGGTLSYNEQFF
size: once; D: TRBD2; V: TRBV2; J: TRBJ2-7; DNA: TGTGCCAGCAGTGCTAATAGCGGGGCTGCGTACGAGCAGTACTTC; CDR3: CASSANSGAAYEQYF
size: .; D: .; V: TRBV30; J: TRBJ1-6; DNA: TGTGCCTGGAGTGTACTGAATTCACCCCTCCACTTT; CDR3: CAWSVLNSPLHF
size: once; D: .; V: TRBV10-2; J: TRBJ2-2; DNA: TGCGCCAGCATTGGCGGGTGGAACACCGGGGAGCTGTTTTTT; CDR3: CASIGGWNTGELFF
size: .; D: TRBD1; V: TRBV7-9; J: TRBJ1-1; DNA: TGTGCCAGCAGCTTTGACAGGGCACGCACTGAAGCTTTCTTT; CDR3: CASSFDRARTEAFF
size: .; D: .; V: TRBV9; J: TRBJ1-6; DNA: TGTGCCAGCAGCGCCAGGACGGCTAATTCACCCCTCCACTTT; CDR3: CASSARTANSPLHF
size: .; D: .; V: TRBV6-1; J: TRBJ1-5; DNA: TGTGCCAGCAGTGACGGAGGGCTTGAGCCCCAGCATTTT; CDR3: CASSDGGLEPQHF
size: .; D: .; V: TRBV28; J: TRBJ1-5; DNA: TGTGCCAGCAGTTTCCCCCCCCTCGGTCAGCCCCAGCATTTT; CDR3: CASSFPPLGQPQHF
size: .; D: TRBD2; V: TRBV7-9; J: TRBJ2-1; DNA: TGTGCCAGCAGCTTTTGGGGTCAGCGGGGGCTCTACAATGAGCAGTTCTTC; CDR3: CASSFWGQRGLYNEQFF
size: .; D: .; V: TRBV11-2; J: TRBJ2-3; DNA: TGTGCCAGCAGCTTAGCGGGAAGCACAGATACGCAGTATTTT; CDR3: CASSLAGSTDTQYF